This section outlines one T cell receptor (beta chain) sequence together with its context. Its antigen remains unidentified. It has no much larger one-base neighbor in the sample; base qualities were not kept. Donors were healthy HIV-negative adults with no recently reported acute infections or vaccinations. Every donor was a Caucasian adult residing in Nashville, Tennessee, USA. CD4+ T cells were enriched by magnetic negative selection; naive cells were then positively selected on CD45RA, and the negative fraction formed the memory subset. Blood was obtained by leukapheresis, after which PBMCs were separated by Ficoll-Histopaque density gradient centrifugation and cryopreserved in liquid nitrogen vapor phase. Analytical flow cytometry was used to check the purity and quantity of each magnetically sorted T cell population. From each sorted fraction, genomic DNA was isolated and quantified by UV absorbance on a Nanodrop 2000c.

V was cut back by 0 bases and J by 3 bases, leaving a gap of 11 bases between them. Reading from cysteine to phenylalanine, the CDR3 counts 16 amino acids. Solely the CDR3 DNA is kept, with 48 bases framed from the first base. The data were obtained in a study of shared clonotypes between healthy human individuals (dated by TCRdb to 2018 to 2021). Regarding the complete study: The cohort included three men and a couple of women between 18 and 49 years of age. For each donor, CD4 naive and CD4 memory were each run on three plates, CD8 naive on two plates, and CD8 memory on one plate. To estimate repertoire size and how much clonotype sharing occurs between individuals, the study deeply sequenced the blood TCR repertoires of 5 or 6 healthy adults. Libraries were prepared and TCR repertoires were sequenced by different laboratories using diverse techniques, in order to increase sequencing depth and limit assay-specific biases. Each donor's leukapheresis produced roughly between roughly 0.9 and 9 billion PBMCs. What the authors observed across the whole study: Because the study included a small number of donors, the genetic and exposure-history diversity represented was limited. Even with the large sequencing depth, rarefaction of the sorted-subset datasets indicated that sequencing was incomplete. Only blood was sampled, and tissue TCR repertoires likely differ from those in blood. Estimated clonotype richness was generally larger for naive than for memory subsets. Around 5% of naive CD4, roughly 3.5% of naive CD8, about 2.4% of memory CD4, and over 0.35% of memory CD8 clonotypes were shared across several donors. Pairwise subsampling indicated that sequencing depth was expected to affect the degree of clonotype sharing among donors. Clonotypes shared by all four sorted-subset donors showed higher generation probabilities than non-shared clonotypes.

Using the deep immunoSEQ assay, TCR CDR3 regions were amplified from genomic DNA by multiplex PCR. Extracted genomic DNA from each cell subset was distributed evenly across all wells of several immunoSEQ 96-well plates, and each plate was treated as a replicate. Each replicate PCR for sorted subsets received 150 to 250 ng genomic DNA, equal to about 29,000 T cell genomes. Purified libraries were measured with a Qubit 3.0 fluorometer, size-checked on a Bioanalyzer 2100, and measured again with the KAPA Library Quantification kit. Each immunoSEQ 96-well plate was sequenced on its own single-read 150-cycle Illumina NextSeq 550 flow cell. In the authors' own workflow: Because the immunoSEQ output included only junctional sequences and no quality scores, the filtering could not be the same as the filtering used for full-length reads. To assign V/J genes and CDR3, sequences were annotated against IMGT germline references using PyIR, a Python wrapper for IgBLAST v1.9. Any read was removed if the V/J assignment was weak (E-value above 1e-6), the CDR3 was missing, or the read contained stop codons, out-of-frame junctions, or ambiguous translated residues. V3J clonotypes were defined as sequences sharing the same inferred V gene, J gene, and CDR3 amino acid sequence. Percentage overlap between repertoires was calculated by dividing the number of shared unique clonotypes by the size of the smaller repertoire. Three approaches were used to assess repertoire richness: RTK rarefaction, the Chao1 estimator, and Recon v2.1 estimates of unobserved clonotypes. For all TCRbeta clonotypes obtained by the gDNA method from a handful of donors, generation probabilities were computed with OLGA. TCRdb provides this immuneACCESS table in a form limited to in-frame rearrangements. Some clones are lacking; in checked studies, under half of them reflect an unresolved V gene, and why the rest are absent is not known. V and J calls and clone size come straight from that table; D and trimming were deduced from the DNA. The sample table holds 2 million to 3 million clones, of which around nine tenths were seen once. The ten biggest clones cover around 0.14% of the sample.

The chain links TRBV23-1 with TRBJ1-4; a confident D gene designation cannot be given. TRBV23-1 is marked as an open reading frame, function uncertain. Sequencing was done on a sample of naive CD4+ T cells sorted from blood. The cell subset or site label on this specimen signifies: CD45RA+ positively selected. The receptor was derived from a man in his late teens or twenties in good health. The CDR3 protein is CASSQSEGYSNEKLFF. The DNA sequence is TGCGCCAGCAGTCAATCGGAAGGGTATTCTAATGAAAAACTGTTTTTT.